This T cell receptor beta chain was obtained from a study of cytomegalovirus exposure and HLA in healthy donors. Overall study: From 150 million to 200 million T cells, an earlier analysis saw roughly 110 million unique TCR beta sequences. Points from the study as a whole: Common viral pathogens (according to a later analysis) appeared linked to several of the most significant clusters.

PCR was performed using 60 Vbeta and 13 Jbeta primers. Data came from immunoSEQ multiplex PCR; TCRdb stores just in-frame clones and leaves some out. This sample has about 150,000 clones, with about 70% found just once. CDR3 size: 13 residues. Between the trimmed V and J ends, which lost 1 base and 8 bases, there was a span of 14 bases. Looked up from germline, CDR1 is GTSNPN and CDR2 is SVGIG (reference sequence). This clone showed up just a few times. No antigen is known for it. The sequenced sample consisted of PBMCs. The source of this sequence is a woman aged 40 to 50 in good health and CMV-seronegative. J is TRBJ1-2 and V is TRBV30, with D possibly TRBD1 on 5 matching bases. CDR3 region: CAWSEGRGGGYTF. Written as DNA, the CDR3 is TGTGCCTGGAGTGAGGGACGGGGAGGAGGCTACACCTTC.